Each of the 26 T cell receptor beta chains below was sequenced from the same sample in a study of T-cell reconstitution after alpha-beta-depleted transplantation in children. Their antigens remain unidentified. Overall study results and limits: After one year, T-cell counts and TCRbeta diversity mostly came from new T cells.

Unique molecular identifiers were used in preparing the TCRbeta library. One entry per CDR3 protein, called by TCRdb with MiXCR from the PCR reads. The sample includes approximately 300,000 distinct CDR3 sequences, 6.5% to 9% seen only once; the top ten take approximately 9%. Material: peripheral blood, obtained 360 days after TCRalphabeta/CD19-depleted stem cell transplant. The receptors shown here come from a female patient aged 2-10 years who had a stem cell transplant for Fanconi anemia, so the T cells may come from the graft donor.

This clonotype was detected ten times or more. This sequence joins TRBV7-9 and TRBJ2-2; D not certain. V was trimmed by 8 bases and J by 6 bases, leaving 4 bases between them. The CDR3 consists of 10 residues. The germline CDR1 and CDR2 sequences are SEHNR and FQNEAQ (reference sequence). The CDR3 protein is CASGAGELFF. The CDR3 DNA is TGTGCCAGCGGAGCCGGGGAGCTGTTTTTT.

This clonotype showed up many times. The rearrangement links TRBV27 to TRBJ2-2; no clear D gene. This CDR3 spans 16 amino acids. In germline, CDR1 is MNHEY, CDR2 SMNVEV (reference sequence). The germline V and J ends were trimmed by 1 base and 0 bases, with 9 bases remaining between them. CDR3 residues: CASSLYARANTGELFF. The CDR3 nucleotides read TGTGCCAGCAGTTTATATGCTAGAGCGAACACCGGGGAGCTGTTTTTT.

Note on this clonotype: This may be a read error, as it is one base from a much larger clone. J is TRBJ2-5 and V is TRBV28; perhaps TRBD2 as D (6 bases). The CDR3 totals 14 residues. V shed 6 bases and J shed 5 bases, with 16 bases lying between them. Looked up from germline, CDR1 is MDHEN and CDR2 is SYDVKM. The CDR3 bases are TGTGCCAGCAGCCTCGGAGGGTCCTATGAGACCCAGTACTTC. It specifies CASSLGGSYETQYF.

This clonotype was picked up many times. This sequence joins TRBV5-6 and TRBJ1-4, with D perhaps matching TRBD1 (5 bases). Germline-derived CDR1 and CDR2 are SGHDT and YYEEEE. The CDR3 consists of 14 residues. V lost 2 bases to trimming and J lost 8 bases, with 13 bases between them. The CDR3: CASSFRGQTEKLFF. For the CDR3, the DNA is TGTGCCAGCAGCTTCCGAGGACAAACAGAAAAACTGTTTTTT.

This clonotype appeared many times. The rearrangement uses TRBV9 and TRBJ2-1, with 7 bases aligning to TRBD2. Germline V CDR1 and CDR2: SGDLS, YYNGEE. The CDR3 runs to 12 residues. J was trimmed by 12 bases and V by 2 bases; bases with no gene match: 5. CDR3 nucleotides: TGTGCCAGCAGCGTCCAGGGAGGGCGGCAGTTCTTC. Translation: CASSVQGGRQFF. Together with reference TRBV9 and TRBJ2-1, the CDR3 gives the full variable domain: DSGVTQTPKHLITATGQRVTLRCSPRSGDLSVYWYQQSLDQGLQFLIQYYNGEERAKGNILERFSAQQFPDLHSELNLSSLELGDSALYFCASSVQGGRQFFGPGTRLTVL.

In its sample, this clonotype was seen many times. The CDR3 coding sequence is TGCGCCAGCAGGTGGAGACACAGCACAGATACGCAGTATTTT. Protein sequence: CASRWRHSTDTQYF. The chain is built from TRBV5-1 and TRBJ2-3; D gene uncertain. Trimming pared 5 bases from V and 0 bases from J, leaving 10 bases between. Germline assignment: CDR1 SGHRS and CDR2 YFSETQ. The CDR3 loop spans 14 amino acids.

The chain recombines TRBV7-8 with TRBJ2-1, with D maybe TRBD2 (6 bases). The CDR3 length is 15 residues. CDR1 and CDR2 from the germline V gene are SGHVS and FQNEAQ. Trimming removed 5 bases from V and 3 bases from J, with 14 bases in between. The CDR3 DNA sequence: TGTGCCAGCAGCATTGCGGAGGGCGGCTACAATGAGCAGTTCTTC. Protein: CASSIAEGGYNEQFF.

This clonotype turned up a few times. This chain uses TRBV20-1 with TRBJ1-1; 9 nucleotides align to TRBD1. This CDR3 spans 15 amino acids. V gave up 2 bases and J gave up 3 bases; unmatched junction bases: 7. Germline V CDR1 and CDR2: DFQATT, SNEGSKA (reference sequence). CDR3 sequence (DNA): TGCAGTGCTAGACTCCTGACAGGGGGGGACACTGAAGCTTTCTTT. Protein: CSARLLTGGDTEAFF.

The genes are TRBV4-3 and TRBJ2-2, with unresolved D. The ends were cut back, 0 bases at V and 6 bases at J, with 11 bases in the middle. This CDR3 is built from 15 residues. Germline CDR1 reads LGHNA; CDR2 reads YSLEER. Here the CDR3 reads CASSQDAQYPGELFF. Here the CDR3 DNA reads TGCGCCAGCAGCCAAGACGCCCAGTACCCCGGGGAGCTGTTTTTT.

This clonotype was picked up a small number of times. V is TRBV10-2 and J is TRBJ1-6, with 8 bases that match TRBD1. V was pared by 2 bases and J by 8 bases, with 8 bases of the junction left unmatched. Germline V gene lookup returns CDR1 WSHSY and CDR2 SAAADI. This CDR3 has 16 residues. This CDR3 is CASSESWTGRDSPLHF. DNA of the CDR3: TGCGCCAGCAGTGAGAGTTGGACAGGGCGGGATTCACCCCTCCACTTT.

The chain uses TRBV5-1 and TRBJ2-4; 9 bases agree with TRBD2. V dropped 3 bases and J dropped 7; count of bases not matched to a gene: 14. Per the germline V gene, CDR1 is SGHRS and CDR2 is YFSETQ. The CDR3 totals 17 residues. The CDR3, as DNA: TGCGCCAGCAGCTCTACGCCGCTTAGCGGGAGAGATAACATTCAGTACTTC. Amino acid sequence: CASSSTPLSGRDNIQYF. The variable domain in full, completed from reference TRBV5-1 and TRBJ2-4, reads KAGVTQTPRYLIKTRGQQVTLSCSPISGHRSVSWYQQTPGQGLQFLFEYFSETQRNKGNFPGRFSGRQFSNSRSEMNVSTLELGDSALYLCASSSTPLSGRDNIQYFGAGTRLSVL.

This chain uses TRBV11-2 with TRBJ2-5, with a tentative D call TRBD1 (6 bases). The CDR3 runs 19 residues. CDR1 SGHAT and CDR2 FQNNGV come from the germline V gene. V was clipped by 3 bases and J by 2 bases, with 25 bases between them. CDR3 loop: CASSFQSTTGKPPQETQYF. As DNA, the CDR3 is TGTGCCAGCAGCTTTCAAAGCACTACAGGGAAGCCCCCACAAGAGACCCAGTACTTC.

This clonotype was counted ten times or more. The V gene is TRBV7-9, the J gene TRBJ1-3; 9 bases fit TRBD1. V dropped 1 base and J dropped 3; count of bases not matched to a gene: 1. Germline V gives CDR1 SEHNR, CDR2 FQNEAQ (reference sequence). This CDR3 region has 15 residues. The CDR3 reads CASSLGTGVGNTIYF. DNA of the CDR3: TGTGCCAGCAGCTTAGGGACAGGGGTTGGAAACACCATATATTTT. Full variable domain (remainder filled in from reference TRBV7-9 and TRBJ1-3): DTGVSQNPRHKITKRGQNVTFRCDPISEHNRLYWYRQTLGQGPEFLTYFQNEAQLEKSRLLSDRFSAERPKGSFSTLEIQRTEQGDSAMYLCASSLGTGVGNTIYFGEGSWLTVV.

J is TRBJ2-7 and V is TRBV6-1; 10 bases agree with TRBD1. The J segment lost 9 bases and the V segment lost 7 bases, leaving 12 bases of the junction unmatched. The CDR3 loop spans 14 amino acids. Germline-derived CDR1 and CDR2 are MNHNS and SASEGT. The CDR3 spells CASTPRDRGVGQYV. CDR3 DNA: TGTGCCAGCACCCCCCGGGACAGGGGTGTGGGGCAGTACGTC.

This clonotype showed up many times. The chain recombines TRBV12-3 or TRBV12-4 with TRBJ2-4, with D possibly being TRBD1 or TRBD2 (5 bases each). This CDR3 spans 14 amino acids. With 2 bases removed from V and 8 bases from J, the gap between germline ends came to 13 bases. DNA for the CDR3: TGTGCCAGCAGTTTAATGGGACGGGGTGACATTCAGTACTTC. This translates into CASSLMGRGDIQYF.

This clonotype was observed many times. The rearrangement links TRBV29-1 to TRBJ2-6; no reliable D call. Germline CDR1 reads SQVTM; CDR2 reads ANQGSEA. The CDR3 runs to 12 residues. V was shortened by 2 bases and J by 1 base, with 0 bases between the two germline ends. The CDR3 here is CSVESGANVLTF. The CDR3, as DNA: TGCAGCGTTGAATCTGGGGCCAACGTCCTGACTTTC.

This clonotype showed up many times. Here the CDR3 reads CASSLSRTSGGASEQYF. The CDR3 DNA reads TGTGCCAGCAGCTTATCCAGGACTAGCGGGGGGGCGAGCGAGCAGTACTTC. The gene calls are TRBV7-9 and TRBJ2-7; the match to TRBD2 covers 15 bases. This CDR3 comprises 17 residues. V dropped 2 bases and J dropped 6; count of bases not matched to a gene: 8. Germline V gene sequence: CDR1 SEHNR, CDR2 FQNEAQ (reference sequence). Drawing the rest from reference TRBV7-9 and TRBJ2-7, the complete variable domain is DTGVSQNPRHKITKRGQNVTFRCDPISEHNRLYWYRQTLGQGPEFLTYFQNEAQLEKSRLLSDRFSAERPKGSFSTLEIQRTEQGDSAMYLCASSLSRTSGGASEQYFGPGTRLTVT.

This clonotype was picked up many times. V gene TRBV2 combines with J gene TRBJ2-4; TRBD2 might be the D (6 bases). This CDR3 has 10 amino acids. V lost 8 bases to trimming and J lost 9 bases, with 8 bases between them. Per germline, CDR1 SNHLY and CDR2 FYNNEI. The CDR3 DNA sequence: TGTGCCAGCCGGGGAGGCATTCAGTACTTC. This sequence encodes CASRGGIQYF.

There are many counts of this clonotype. The genes are TRBV4-2 and TRBJ2-3, with 13 positions matching TRBD2. The CDR3 is 16 residues long. V dropped 5 bases and J dropped 2; count of bases not matched to a gene: 4. The germline V gene has CDR1 LGHNA and CDR2 YNFKEQ. CDR3 nucleotide sequence: TGTGCCAGCAGCACGGGACTAGCGGGGCTCACAGATACGCAGTATTTT. Protein sequence: CASSTGLAGLTDTQYF.

This clonotype was seen many times. The chain employs TRBV20-1 and TRBJ1-6, with D possibly matching TRBD1 (5 bases). This CDR3 region has 16 residues. V lost 1 base, J lost 5 bases, and 15 bases lay in between. CDR1 and CDR2 from the germline V gene are DFQATT and SNEGSKA (reference sequence). For the CDR3, the DNA is TGCAGTGCTAGAGGTGGGCAGGGAATGGATAATTCACCCCTCCACTTT. Its protein is CSARGGQGMDNSPLHF.

The chain is built from TRBV11-2 and TRBJ1-2; 10 positions agree with TRBD1. CDR1 and CDR2 (germline): SGHAT, FQNNGV. V shed 0 bases, J shed 8 bases, and the junction held 3 bases outside the gene matches. The CDR3 consists of 14 residues. CDR3 region: CASSLDLTGGGYTF. Written as DNA, the CDR3 is TGTGCCAGCAGCTTAGACCTGACAGGGGGCGGCTACACCTTC.

Remarks on this clonotype: Sequence at one end of the junction differs from germline and may be a read error. The V and J genes are TRBV28 and TRBJ2-3; possible D gene TRBD2, 6 bases. The CDR3 length is 17 residues. Germline V gives CDR1 MDHEN, CDR2 SYDVKM. The CDR3 here is CTSSLIGRGYSTDTQYF. CDR3 nucleotides: TGTACCAGCAGTTTAATCGGGCGGGGATATAGCACAGATACGCAGTATTTT.

The chain employs TRBV4-2 and TRBJ2-3; 7 positions match TRBD2. V was clipped by 0 bases and J by 1 base; unmatched bases: 10. In germline, CDR1 is LGHNA, CDR2 YNFKEQ. The CDR3 loop spans 18 amino acids. The CDR3 here is CASSQDLLAGDRTDTQYF. CDR3 coding DNA: TGTGCCAGCAGCCAAGACCTCTTGGCGGGAGACCGCACAGATACGCAGTATTTT.

This clonotype came up many times. The chain uses TRBV12-3 or TRBV12-4 and TRBJ1-2; tentatively, D is TRBD1 (5 bases). This CDR3 is built from 14 residues. Trimming left V 8 bases short and J 6 bases short, with 19 bases between. The chain's CDR3 is CASSVTGLPHGYTF. In DNA, the CDR3 is TGTGCCAGCTCCGTTACAGGCCTCCCCCATGGCTACACCTTC.

Ten or more counts support this clonotype. This rearrangement joins TRBV5-1 to TRBJ2-2; 8 bases agree with TRBD1. Germline CDR1 and CDR2: SGHRS and YFSETQ. V lost 1 base, J lost 7 bases, and 12 bases stayed unmatched. The CDR3 totals 17 residues. CDR3 sequence reads: CASSLIRGQGAIGELFF. CDR3 sequence (DNA): TGCGCCAGCAGCTTGATTCGTGGTCAGGGGGCGATCGGGGAGCTGTTTTTT.

The CDR3 region is CASSTLLTGSYGANVLTF. The CDR3 region has the DNA TGTGCCAGCAGCACCCTTTTGACAGGGTCTTATGGGGCCAACGTCCTGACTTTC. The chain carries TRBV11-2 and TRBJ2-6, with TRBD1 matching over 7 bases. This CDR3 has 18 amino acids. Per germline, CDR1 SGHAT and CDR2 FQNNGV. The V segment lost 5 bases and the J segment 3 bases; nucleotides outside the gene matches: 13.